This is a list of T cell receptor beta chains from one sample in a study of shared clonotypes between healthy human individuals. The data were produced by immunoSEQ multiplex PCR, yet TCRdb's version contains in-frame clones alone and is incomplete. The table records about 2.1 million clones, 85% to 95% of them present only once. The sequenced sample was naive CD8+ T cells from PBMCs. Receptors originate from a man between 18 and 29 years old in good health. Some clones in this sample may be carry-over from other donors' samples. Each CDR3 is given with its conserved first and last residue. The D gene is left open where the match is weak. For some rows the clone size is stated as once, few or many, or as a class when expanded; others skip it.

>NA|TRBV29-1|TRBD2|TRBJ2-7
TGCAGCGTCGGGGGACTAGCGGGCGCCTACGAGCAGTACTTC
CSVGGLAGAYEQYF
>NA|TRBV9|TRBD2|TRBJ2-3
TGTGCCAGCAGTCCAAGCGGGGGTAGCACAGATACGCAGTATTTT
CASSPSGGSTDTQYF
>NA|TRBV4-3|NA|TRBJ2-7
TGCGCCAGCAGCCAAGGAGTGGGAAATCGCGCCTACGAGCAGTACTTC
CASSQGVGNRAYEQYF
>NA|TRBV9|TRBD2|TRBJ2-1
TGTGCCAGCAGCGGGGGCGAGGGCGGGAGGGCCTGGAGCTCCTACAATGAGCAGTTCTTC
CASSGGEGGRAWSSYNEQFF
>NA|TRBV28|NA|TRBJ2-3
TGTGCCGTTGGGGGTACGCAGTATTTT
CAVGGTQYF
>NA|TRBV7-9|TRBD2|TRBJ2-1
TGTGCCAGCAGCTTAGAACTAGCGGGACCCTACAATGAGCAGTTCTTC
CASSLELAGPYNEQFF
>NA|TRBV13|NA|TRBJ2-3
TGTGCCACCACCTTGAGGGCCAAGATCAGCACAGATACGCAGTATTTT
CATTLRAKISTDTQYF
>NA|TRBV27|NA|TRBJ2-2
TGTGCCAGCAGTTCCCGCTCGAACACCGGGGAGCTGTTTTTT
CASSSRSNTGELFF
>once|TRBV25-1|NA|TRBJ2-7
TGTGCCACCCCGGCGGCGGAGGCCTACGAGCAGTACTTC
CATPAAEAYEQYF
>NA|TRBV7-6|TRBD1|TRBJ1-2
TGTGCCAGCAGCTACGGGCGAGACAGGGCAAACTATGGCTACACCTTC
CASSYGRDRANYGYTF
>NA|TRBV5-4|NA|TRBJ2-1
TGTGCCAGCAGCTTAGGGGATTACAATGAGCAGTTCTTC
CASSLGDYNEQFF
>NA|TRBV5-4|NA|TRBJ2-3
TGTGCCAGCAGCTTAAGTGGGGGGCTTAGCACAGATACGCAGTATTTT
CASSLSGGLSTDTQYF
>NA|TRBV27|TRBD2|TRBJ2-3
TGTGCCAGCAGTTCGACTAGCGGGATACTAGATACGCAGTATTTT
CASSSTSGILDTQYF
>NA|TRBV11-2|NA|TRBJ1-1
TGTGCCAGCAGCCCCCGGGACGGGTTGAACACTGAAGCTTTCTTT
CASSPRDGLNTEAFF
>NA|TRBV6-6|TRBD1|TRBJ2-7
TGTGCCAGCAGTTTCGGGACAGGACTAAACTCCTACGAGCAGTACTTC
CASSFGTGLNSYEQYF
>NA|TRBV4-3|NA|TRBJ2-1
TGCGCCAGCAGCCAAGTCCTAGATACCCATGAGCAGTTCTTC
CASSQVLDTHEQFF
>NA|TRBV9|NA|TRBJ2-5
TGTGCCAGCAGCGTAGGGGGTTTTGGGTATGAGACCCAGTACTTC
CASSVGGFGYETQYF
>NA|TRBV5-5|NA|TRBJ1-1
TGTGCCAGCAGCTTCCGGGCAGCGAACACTGAAGCTTTCTTT
CASSFRAANTEAFF
>few|TRBV5-1|NA|TRBJ1-1
TGCGCCAGCAGCCACGAGCTGGTCGCTGAAGCTTTCTTT
CASSHELVAEAFF
>NA|TRBV7-9|TRBD1|TRBJ1-4
TGTGCCAGCAGCATGAACCGGGACAGGGAAAAGGCTAATGAAAAACTGTTTTTT
CASSMNRDREKANEKLFF
>NA|TRBV2|NA|TRBJ2-7
TGTGCCAGCAGTGGTGTGGCCGATCTTAAAGCCTACGAGCAGTACTTC
CASSGVADLKAYEQYF
>NA|TRBV27|NA|TRBJ1-2
TGTGCCAGCAGTTTCGCCCGCGGCGCCTATGGCTACACCTTC
CASSFARGAYGYTF
>NA|TRBV13|NA|TRBJ2-5
TGTGCCAGCAGCCCTTCAGGAGAAGAGACCCAGTACTTC
CASSPSGEETQYF
>NA|TRBV15|NA|TRBJ2-7
TGTGCCACCAGCACAATGCGGTGGAGGCATCTCTACGAGCAGTACTTC
CATSTMRWRHLYEQYF
>NA|TRBV19|TRBD2|TRBJ2-2
TGTGCCAGTAGTACCCTACGGACTAGCGCAACCGGGGAGCTGTTTTTT
CASSTLRTSATGELFF
>NA|TRBV28|NA|TRBJ2-1
TGTGCCAGCAGTTTAGGGGTCAATGAGCAGTTCTTC
CASSLGVNEQFF
>NA|TRBV10-2|TRBD1|TRBJ2-7
TGCGCCAGCATCGACGCTGGGACAGGGGTTTACGAGCAGTACTTC
CASIDAGTGVYEQYF
>NA|TRBV6-1|NA|TRBJ2-1
TGTGCCAGCAGCGAAGGACAGAACTCCTACAATGAGCAGTTCTTC
CASSEGQNSYNEQFF
>NA|TRBV5-1|TRBD1|TRBJ1-1
TGCGCCAGCAGCTTATTAACAGGGGGAGGGACTGAAGCTTTCTTT
CASSLLTGGGTEAFF
>NA|TRBV28|TRBD1|TRBJ1-5
TGTGCCAGCAGTTTTGGTCAGGGGGCGGAGCCCCAGCATTTT
CASSFGQGAEPQHF
>NA|TRBV5-1|NA|TRBJ2-3
TGCGCCAGCAGCTTGGACAGGTACACAGATACGCAGTATTTT
CASSLDRYTDTQYF
>NA|TRBV29-1|NA|TRBJ2-7
TGCAGCGTTGAACTTGCGGCAGCTAAGTCCTACGAGCAGTACTTC
CSVELAAAKSYEQYF
>NA|TRBV9|NA|TRBJ1-1
TGTGCCAGCAGCGTAGAGCAGGGGACGTTCACTGAAGCTTTCTTT
CASSVEQGTFTEAFF
>once|TRBV30|TRBD2|TRBJ2-7
TGTGCCTGGAGACTAGCGGGGACCTACGAGCAGTACTTC
CAWRLAGTYEQYF
>NA|TRBV6-5|TRBD2|TRBJ2-7
TGTGCCAGCAGTTACGGGGGGGGGACCTACGAGCAGTACTTC
CASSYGGGTYEQYF
>NA|TRBV25-1|NA|TRBJ2-7
TGTGCCAGCAGTGAACGGGGTCCCTACGAGCAGTACTTC
CASSERGPYEQYF
>NA|TRBV27|TRBD1|TRBJ2-5
TGTGCCAGCAGTTTATCCGGGACAGGGCTTGTGGAGACCCAGTACTTC
CASSLSGTGLVETQYF
>once|TRBV19|NA|TRBJ2-5
TGTGCCAGTACCAACCTCCCCGGGAGCATCAGAGAGACCCAGTACTTC
CASTNLPGSIRETQYF
>once|TRBV9|NA|TRBJ2-2
TGTGCCAGCAGCCCCCTATCGGGGCGGGCCGGGGAGCTGTTTTTT
CASSPLSGRAGELFF
>few|TRBV12-5|NA|TRBJ1-2
TGTGCTAGTGGTTTGTCCGGCTATGGCTACACCTTC
CASGLSGYGYTF
>NA|TRBV10-3|TRBD1|TRBJ1-4
TGTGCCATCGGGACAGGCCTTAATGAAAAACTGTTTTTT
CAIGTGLNEKLFF